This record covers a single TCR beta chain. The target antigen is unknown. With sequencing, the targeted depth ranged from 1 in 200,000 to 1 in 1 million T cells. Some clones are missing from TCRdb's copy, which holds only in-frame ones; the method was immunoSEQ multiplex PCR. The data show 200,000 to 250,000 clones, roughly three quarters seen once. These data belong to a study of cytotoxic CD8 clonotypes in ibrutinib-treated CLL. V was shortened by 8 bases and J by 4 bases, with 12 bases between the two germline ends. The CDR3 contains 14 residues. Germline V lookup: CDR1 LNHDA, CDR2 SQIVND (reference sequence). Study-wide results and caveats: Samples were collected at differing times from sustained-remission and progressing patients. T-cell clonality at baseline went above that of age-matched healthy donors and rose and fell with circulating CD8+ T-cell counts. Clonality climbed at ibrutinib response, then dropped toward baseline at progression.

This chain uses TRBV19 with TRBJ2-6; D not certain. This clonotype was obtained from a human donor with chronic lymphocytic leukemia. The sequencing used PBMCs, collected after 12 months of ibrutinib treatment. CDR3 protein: CASSLPAGANVLTF. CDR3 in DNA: TGTGCCAGTTCCCTGCCTGCGGGGGCCAACGTCCTGACTTTC. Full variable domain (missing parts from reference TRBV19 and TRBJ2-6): DGGITQSPKYLFRKEGQNVTLSCEQNLNHDAMYWYRQDPGQGLRLIYYSQIVNDFQKGDIAEGYSVSREKKESFPLTVTSAQKNPTAFYLCASSLPAGANVLTFGAGSRLTVL.